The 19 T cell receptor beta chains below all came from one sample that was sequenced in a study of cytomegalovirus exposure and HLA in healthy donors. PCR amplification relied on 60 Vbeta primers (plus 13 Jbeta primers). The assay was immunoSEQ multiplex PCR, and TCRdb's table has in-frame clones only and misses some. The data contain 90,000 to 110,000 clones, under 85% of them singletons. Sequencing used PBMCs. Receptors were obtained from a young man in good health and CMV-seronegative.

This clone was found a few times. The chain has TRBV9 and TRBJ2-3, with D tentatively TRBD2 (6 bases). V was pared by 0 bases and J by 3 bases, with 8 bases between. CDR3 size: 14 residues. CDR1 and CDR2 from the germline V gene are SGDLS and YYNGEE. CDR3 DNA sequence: TGTGCCAGCAGCGTAGCGGGAGTGACAGATACGCAGTATTTT. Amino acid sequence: CASSVAGVTDTQYF. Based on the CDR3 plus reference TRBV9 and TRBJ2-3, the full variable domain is DSGVTQTPKHLITATGQRVTLRCSPRSGDLSVYWYQQSLDQGLQFLIQYYNGEERAKGNILERFSAQQFPDLHSELNLSSLELGDSALYFCASSVAGVTDTQYFGPGTRLTVL.

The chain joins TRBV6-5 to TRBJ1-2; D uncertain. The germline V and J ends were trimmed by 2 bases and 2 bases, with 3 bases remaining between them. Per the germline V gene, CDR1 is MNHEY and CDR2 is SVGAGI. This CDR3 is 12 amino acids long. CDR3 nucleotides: TGTGCCAGCAGTTACCGGAACTATGGCTACACCTTC. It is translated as CASSYRNYGYTF.

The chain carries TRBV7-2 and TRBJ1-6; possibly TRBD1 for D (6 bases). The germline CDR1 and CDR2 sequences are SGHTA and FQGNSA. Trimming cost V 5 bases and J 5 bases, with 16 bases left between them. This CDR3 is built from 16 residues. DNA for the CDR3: TGTGCCAGCAGCCGGGCGGGGGGGGGCCATAATTCACCCCTCCACTTT. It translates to CASSRAGGGHNSPLHF.

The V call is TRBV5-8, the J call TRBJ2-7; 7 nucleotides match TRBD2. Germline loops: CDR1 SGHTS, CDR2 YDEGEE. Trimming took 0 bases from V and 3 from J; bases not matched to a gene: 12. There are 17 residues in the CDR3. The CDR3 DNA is TGTGCCAGCAGCTTGGGCGGGGGAGCCCACATATACTACGAGCAGTACTTC. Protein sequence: CASSLGGGAHIYYEQYF. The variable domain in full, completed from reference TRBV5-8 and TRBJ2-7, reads EAGVTQSPTHLIKTRGQQATLRCSPISGHTSVYWYQQALGLGLQFLLWYDEGEERNRGNFPPRFSGRQFPNYSSELNVNALELEDSALYLCASSLGGGAHIYYEQYFGPGTRLTVT.

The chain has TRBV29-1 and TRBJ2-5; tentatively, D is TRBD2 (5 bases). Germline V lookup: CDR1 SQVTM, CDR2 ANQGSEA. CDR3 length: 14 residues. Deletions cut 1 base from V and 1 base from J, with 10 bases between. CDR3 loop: CSVEGGPLQETQYF. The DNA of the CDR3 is TGCAGCGTTGAAGGAGGGCCCCTCCAAGAGACCCAGTACTTC.

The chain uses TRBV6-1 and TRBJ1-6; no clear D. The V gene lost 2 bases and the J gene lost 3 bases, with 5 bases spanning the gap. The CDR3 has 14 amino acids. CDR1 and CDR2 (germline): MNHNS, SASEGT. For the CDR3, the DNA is TGTGCCAGCAGTGAAAGCGTCTATAATTCACCCCTCCACTTT. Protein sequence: CASSESVYNSPLHF.

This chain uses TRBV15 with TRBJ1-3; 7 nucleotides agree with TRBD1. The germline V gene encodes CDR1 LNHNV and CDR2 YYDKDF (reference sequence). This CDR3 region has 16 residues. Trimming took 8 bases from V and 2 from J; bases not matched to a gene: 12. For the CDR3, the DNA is TGTGCCACCGAAGTTGGTGAAGGGGGCACTGGAAACACCATATATTTT. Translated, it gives CATEVGEGGTGNTIYF.

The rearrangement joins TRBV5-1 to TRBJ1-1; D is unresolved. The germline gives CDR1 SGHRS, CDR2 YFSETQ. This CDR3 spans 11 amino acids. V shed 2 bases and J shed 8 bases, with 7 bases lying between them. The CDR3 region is CASSFGREAFF. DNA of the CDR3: TGCGCCAGCAGCTTCGGGAGAGAAGCTTTCTTT.

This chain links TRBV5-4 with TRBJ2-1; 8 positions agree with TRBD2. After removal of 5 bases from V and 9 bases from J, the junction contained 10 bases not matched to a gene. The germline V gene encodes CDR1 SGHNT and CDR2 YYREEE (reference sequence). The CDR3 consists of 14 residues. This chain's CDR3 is CASRPAGGVPEQFF. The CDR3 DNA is TGTGCCAGCAGACCCGCCGGGGGGGTTCCTGAGCAGTTCTTC.

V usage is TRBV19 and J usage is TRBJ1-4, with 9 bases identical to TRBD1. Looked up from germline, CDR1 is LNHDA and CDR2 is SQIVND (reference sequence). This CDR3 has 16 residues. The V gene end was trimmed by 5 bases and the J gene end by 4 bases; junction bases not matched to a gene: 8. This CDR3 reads CASSRDRAGLNEKLFF. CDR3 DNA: TGTGCCAGTAGTCGGGACAGGGCTGGGCTTAATGAAAAACTGTTTTTT.

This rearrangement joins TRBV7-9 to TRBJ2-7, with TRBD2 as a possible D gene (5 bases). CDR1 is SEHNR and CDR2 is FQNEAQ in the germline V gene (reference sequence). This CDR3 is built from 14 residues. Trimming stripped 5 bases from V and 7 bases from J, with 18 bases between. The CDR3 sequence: CASSPRLSSTEQYF. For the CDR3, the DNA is TGTGCCAGCAGCCCGCGGCTATCTAGCACGGAGCAGTACTTC.

The CDR3 reads CASSYPGGGETQYF. CDR3 nucleotide sequence: TGTGCCAGCAGTTACCCGGGGGGTGGAGAGACCCAGTACTTC. V is TRBV6-5 and J is TRBJ2-5; 7 bases fit TRBD2. This CDR3 is 14 amino acids long. Germline CDR1 is MNHEY and CDR2 is SVGAGI. The J segment lost 4 bases and the V segment lost 2 bases, leaving 4 bases of the junction unmatched.

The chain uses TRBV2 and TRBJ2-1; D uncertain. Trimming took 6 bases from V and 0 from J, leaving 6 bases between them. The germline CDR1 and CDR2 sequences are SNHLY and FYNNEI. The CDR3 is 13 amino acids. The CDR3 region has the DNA TGTGCCAGCAGCGCACTCTCCTACAATGAGCAGTTCTTC. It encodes CASSALSYNEQFF.

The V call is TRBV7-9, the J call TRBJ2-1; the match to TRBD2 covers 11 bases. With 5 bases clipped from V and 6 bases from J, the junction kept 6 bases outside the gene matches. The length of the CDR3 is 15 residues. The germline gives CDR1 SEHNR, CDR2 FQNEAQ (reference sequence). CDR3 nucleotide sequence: TGTGCCAGCAGCCTTAGCGGGGGGGCCACCAATGAGCAGTTCTTC. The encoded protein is CASSLSGGATNEQFF.

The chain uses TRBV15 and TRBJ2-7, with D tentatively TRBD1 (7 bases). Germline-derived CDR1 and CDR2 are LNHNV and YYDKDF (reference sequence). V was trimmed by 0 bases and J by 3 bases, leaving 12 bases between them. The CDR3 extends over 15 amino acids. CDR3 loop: CATSRDRGTDYEQYF. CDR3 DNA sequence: TGTGCCACCAGCAGAGATCGCGGGACAGACTACGAGCAGTACTTC.

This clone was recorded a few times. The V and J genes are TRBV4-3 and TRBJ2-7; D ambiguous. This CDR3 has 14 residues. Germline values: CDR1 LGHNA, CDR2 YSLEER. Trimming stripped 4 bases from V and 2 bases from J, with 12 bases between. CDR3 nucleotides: TGCGCCAGCAGCCGGCAGGCTACACCCTACGAGCAGTACTTC. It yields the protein CASSRQATPYEQYF.

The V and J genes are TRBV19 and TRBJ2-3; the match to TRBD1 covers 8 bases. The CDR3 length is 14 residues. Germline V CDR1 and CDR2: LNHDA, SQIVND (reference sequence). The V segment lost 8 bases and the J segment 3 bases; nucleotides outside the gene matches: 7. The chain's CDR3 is CASSAGQGTDTQYF. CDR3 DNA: TGTGCCAGTTCGGCCGGACAGGGAACAGATACGCAGTATTTT.

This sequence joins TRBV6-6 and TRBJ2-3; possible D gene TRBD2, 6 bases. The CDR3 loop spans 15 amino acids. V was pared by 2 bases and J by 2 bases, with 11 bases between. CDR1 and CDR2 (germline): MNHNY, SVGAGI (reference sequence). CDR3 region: CASSYLGGVTDTQYF. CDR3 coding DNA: TGTGCCAGCAGTTACCTGGGCGGGGTCACAGATACGCAGTATTTT.

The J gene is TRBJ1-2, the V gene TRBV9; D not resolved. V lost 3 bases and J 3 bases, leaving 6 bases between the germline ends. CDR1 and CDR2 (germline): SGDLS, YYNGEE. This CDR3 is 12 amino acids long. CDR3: CASSARDYGYTF. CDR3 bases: TGTGCCAGCAGCGCCCGTGACTATGGCTACACCTTC.